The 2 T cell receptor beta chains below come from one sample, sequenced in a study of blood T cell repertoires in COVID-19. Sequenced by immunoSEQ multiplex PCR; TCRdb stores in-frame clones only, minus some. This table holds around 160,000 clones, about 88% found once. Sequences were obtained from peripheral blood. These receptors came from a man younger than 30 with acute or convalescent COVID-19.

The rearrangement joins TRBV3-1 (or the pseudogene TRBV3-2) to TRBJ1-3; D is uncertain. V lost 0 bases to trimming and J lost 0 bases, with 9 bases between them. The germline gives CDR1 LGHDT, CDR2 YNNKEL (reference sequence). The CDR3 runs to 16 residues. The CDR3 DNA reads TGTGCCAGCAGCCAAGAAGTAGTGAGCTCTGGAAACACCATATATTTT. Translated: CASSQEVVSSGNTIYF.

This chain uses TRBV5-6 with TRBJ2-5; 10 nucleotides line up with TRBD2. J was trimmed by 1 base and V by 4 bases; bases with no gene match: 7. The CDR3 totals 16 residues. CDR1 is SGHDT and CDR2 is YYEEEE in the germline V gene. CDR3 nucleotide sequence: TGTGCCAGCAGCAAAAGCGGGGGGGCGATCCAAGAGACCCAGTACTTC. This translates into CASSKSGGAIQETQYF.